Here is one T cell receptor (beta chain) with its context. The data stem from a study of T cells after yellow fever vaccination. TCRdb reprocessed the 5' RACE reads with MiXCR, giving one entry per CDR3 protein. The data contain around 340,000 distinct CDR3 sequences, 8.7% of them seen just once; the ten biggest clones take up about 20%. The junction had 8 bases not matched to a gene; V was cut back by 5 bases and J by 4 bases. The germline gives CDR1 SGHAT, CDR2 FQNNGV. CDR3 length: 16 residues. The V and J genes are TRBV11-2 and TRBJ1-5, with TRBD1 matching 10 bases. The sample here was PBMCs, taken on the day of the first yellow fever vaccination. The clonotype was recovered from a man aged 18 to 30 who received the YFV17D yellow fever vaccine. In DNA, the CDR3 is TGTGCCAGCAGCGGAGAACCGGGACAGGGGAATCAGCCCCAGCATTTT. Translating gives CASSGEPGQGNQPQHF.